The 14 T cell receptor beta chains reported below all come from one sample, sequenced in a study of blood T cell repertoires in COVID-19. Libraries were prepared by immunoSEQ multiplex PCR; TCRdb keeps only in-frame clonotypes and omits some of them. The top ten clones hold 9.7% of a sample with some 130,000 clones, roughly four fifths of them seen once. Sequencing was performed on peripheral blood. These TCRs come from a man aged 35 to 55 with active or convalescent COVID-19.

A single count supports this clone. The chain carries TRBV6-5 and TRBJ1-6; 9 nucleotides agree with TRBD1. CDR1 is MNHEY, CDR2 SVGAGI, per germline. The ends lost 4 bases at V and 8 bases at J; junction bases unmatched: 3. The length of the CDR3 is 14 residues. The DNA for the CDR3 is TGTGCCAGCAGTTGGGGACAGGGTCATTCACCCCTCCACTTT. Translation: CASSWGQGHSPLHF.

The gene calls are TRBV20-1 and TRBJ1-1; D not resolved. Germline CDR1 is DFQATT and CDR2 is SNEGSKA (reference sequence). V was clipped by 7 bases and J by 11 bases, with 17 bases between them. This CDR3 region has 11 residues. The CDR3 protein is CSVTDVREAFF. CDR3 coding DNA: TGCAGTGTCACGGACGTGAGGGAGGCTTTCTTT.

This chain links TRBV3-1 (or the pseudogene TRBV3-2) with TRBJ1-1, with unresolved D. The germline V gene encodes CDR1 LGHDT and CDR2 YNNKEL (reference sequence). V lost 6 bases to trimming and J lost 8 bases, with 16 bases between them. The CDR3 is 13 residues long. CDR3 nucleotides: TGTGCCAGCAGGCCCCGCCCGGGAACCGAAGCTTTCTTT. This translates into CASRPRPGTEAFF.

This chain uses TRBV5-1 with TRBJ2-1; 15 bases fit TRBD2. The junction had 2 bases not matched to a gene; V was cut back by 0 bases and J by 7 bases. CDR3 length: 16 amino acids. CDR1 is SGHRS and CDR2 is YFSETQ in the germline V gene. CDR3 sequence reads: CASSLGTSGGANEQFF. The CDR3 region has the DNA TGCGCCAGCAGCTTGGGGACTAGCGGGGGGGCGAATGAGCAGTTCTTC.

V usage is TRBV11-2 and J usage is TRBJ2-7, with a weak D call TRBD1 (6 bases). CDR3 length equals 11 residues. Trimming shortened V by 5 bases and J by 7 bases, and 9 bases separated the two germline ends. Germline V gene sequence: CDR1 SGHAT, CDR2 FQNNGV. The CDR3 coding sequence is TGTGCCAGCAGCCATGGGACAGAGCAGTACTTC. Its translation is CASSHGTEQYF.

The chain combines TRBV6-5 with TRBJ1-2; D may be TRBD1 (5 bases). The CDR3 extends over 12 amino acids. Germline V gene data show CDR1 as MNHEY and CDR2 as SVGAGI. Trimming removed 6 bases at V and 5 bases at J, with 10 bases between. CDR3: CASRQDKYGYTF. CDR3 coding DNA: TGTGCCAGCAGACAGGACAAGTATGGCTACACCTTC.

J is TRBJ2-3 and V is TRBV11-2; no firm D call. Germline loops: CDR1 SGHAT, CDR2 FQNNGV. CDR3 length equals 13 residues. The V end was cut by 1 base, the J end by 6 bases, with 8 bases between. CDR3 residues: CASSLGASDTQYF. Written as DNA, the CDR3 is TGTGCCAGCAGCTTAGGAGCCTCCGATACGCAGTATTTT. Using reference TRBV11-2 and TRBJ2-3 for the parts outside the CDR3, the full variable domain is EAGVAQSPRYKIIEKRQSVAFWCNPISGHATLYWYQQILGQGPKLLIQFQNNGVVDDSQLPKDRFSAERLKGVDSTLKIQPAKLEDSAVYLCASSLGASDTQYFGPGTRLTVL.

V is TRBV12-5 and J is TRBJ2-3, with 8 bases that match TRBD2. V was pared by 10 bases and J by 0 bases, with 12 bases of the junction left unmatched. The CDR3 has 16 residues. CDR1 is LGHNT, CDR2 FRNRAP, per germline. The CDR3 sequence is CAKRGTHRSSTDTQYF. In DNA form, the CDR3 reads TGTGCTAAGCGGGGGACCCATCGGTCTAGCACAGATACGCAGTATTTT.

This clone was seen a few times. The chain has TRBV25-1 and TRBJ1-2, with D possibly being TRBD1 (6 bases). Trimming shortened V by 2 bases and J by 4 bases, and 11 bases separated the two germline ends. From germline, CDR1 is MGHDK and CDR2 SYGVNS. The CDR3 covers 14 residues. The CDR3 protein is CASSEPGAAYGYTF. The CDR3 nucleotides read TGTGCCAGCAGTGAACCAGGGGCGGCCTATGGCTACACCTTC.

This clone came up a few times. The chain combines TRBV6-5 with TRBJ2-3; maybe TRBD2 (6 bases). CDR3 length: 15 residues. Trimming left V 5 bases short and J 0 bases short, with 12 bases between. CDR1 is MNHEY, CDR2 SVGAGI, per germline. CDR3 in amino acids: CASSQGLSSTDTQYF. The CDR3 coding sequence is TGTGCCAGCAGTCAGGGACTGTCTAGCACAGATACGCAGTATTTT.

The chain links TRBV9 to TRBJ1-1; 7 nucleotides line up with TRBD1. Per germline, CDR1 SGDLS and CDR2 YYNGEE. The ends lost 4 bases at V and 4 bases at J; junction bases unmatched: 13. The CDR3 contains 16 residues. The chain's CDR3 is CASSSDRAGRGTEAFF. The CDR3 coding sequence is TGTGCCAGCAGCTCCGACAGGGCCGGAAGGGGCACTGAAGCTTTCTTT.

V is TRBV3-1 (or the pseudogene TRBV3-2) and J is TRBJ2-7, with 8 bases lining up with TRBD2. The CDR3 runs 16 residues. After removal of 1 base from V and 4 bases from J, the junction contained 9 bases not matched to a gene. Germline loops: CDR1 LGHDT, CDR2 YNNKEL (reference sequence). The CDR3 nucleotides are TGTGCCAGCAGCCAAGGCAGTAGCGGGGTAGGGTACGAGCAGTACTTC. This encodes CASSQGSSGVGYEQYF.

This clone was seen just once. The chain is built from TRBV7-9 and TRBJ1-3; D is ambiguous. This CDR3 is built from 15 residues. The V and J ends lost 2 bases and 0 bases respectively, with 8 bases between them. Germline CDR1 reads SEHNR; CDR2 reads FQNEAQ (reference sequence). CDR3 sequence (DNA): TGTGCCAGCAGCTTAACGAGAGACTCTGGAAACACCATATATTTT. Translated: CASSLTRDSGNTIYF.

The chain carries TRBV29-1 and TRBJ2-1; 8 bases are shared with TRBD2. The ends lost 3 bases at V and 5 bases at J; junction bases unmatched: 9. Per the germline V gene, CDR1 is SQVTM and CDR2 is ANQGSEA. CDR3 length: 15 amino acids. The CDR3 loop is CSVDYSGGLHNEQFF. The CDR3 bases are TGCAGCGTTGATTACAGCGGGGGTCTCCACAATGAGCAGTTCTTC.